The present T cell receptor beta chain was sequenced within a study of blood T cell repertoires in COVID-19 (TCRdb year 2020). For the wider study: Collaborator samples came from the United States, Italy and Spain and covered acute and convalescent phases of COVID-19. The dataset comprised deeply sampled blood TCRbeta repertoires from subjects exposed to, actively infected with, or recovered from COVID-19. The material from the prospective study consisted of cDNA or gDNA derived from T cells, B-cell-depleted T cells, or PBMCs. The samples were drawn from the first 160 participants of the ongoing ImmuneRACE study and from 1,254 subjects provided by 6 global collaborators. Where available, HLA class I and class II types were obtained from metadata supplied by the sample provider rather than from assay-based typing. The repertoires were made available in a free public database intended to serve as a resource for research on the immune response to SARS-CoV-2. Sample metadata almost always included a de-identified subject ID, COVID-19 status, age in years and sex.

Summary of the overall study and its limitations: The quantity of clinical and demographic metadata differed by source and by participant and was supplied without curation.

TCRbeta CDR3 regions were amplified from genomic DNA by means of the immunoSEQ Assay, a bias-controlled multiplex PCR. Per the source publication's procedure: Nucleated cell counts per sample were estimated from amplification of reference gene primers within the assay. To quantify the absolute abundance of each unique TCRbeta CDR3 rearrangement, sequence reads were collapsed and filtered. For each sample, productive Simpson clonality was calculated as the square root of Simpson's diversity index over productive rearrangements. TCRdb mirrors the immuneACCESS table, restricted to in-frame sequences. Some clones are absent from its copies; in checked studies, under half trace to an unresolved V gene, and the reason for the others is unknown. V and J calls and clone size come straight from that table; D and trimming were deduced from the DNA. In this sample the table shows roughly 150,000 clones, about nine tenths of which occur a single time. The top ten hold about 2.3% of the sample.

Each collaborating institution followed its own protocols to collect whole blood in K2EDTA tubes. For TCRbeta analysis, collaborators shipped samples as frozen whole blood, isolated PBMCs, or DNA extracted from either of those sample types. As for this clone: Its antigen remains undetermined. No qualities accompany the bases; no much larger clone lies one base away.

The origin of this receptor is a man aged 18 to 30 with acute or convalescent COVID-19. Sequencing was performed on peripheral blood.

The nucleotides are TGTGCCAGCAGTGAGCCTCAGACTCGGGAGACCCAGTACTTC. Translated, it gives CASSEPQTRETQYF. The V and J genes are TRBV25-1 and TRBJ2-5; the D gene is not confidently resolved. V sheds 3 bases and J sheds 5 bases, leaving 13 bases between their ends. Reading from cysteine to phenylalanine, the CDR3 counts 14 amino acids. Only CDR3 DNA remains: 42 bases, in frame from the first base. CDR1 and CDR2, looked up from the germline V gene, are MGHDK and SYGVNS. Full variable domain (CDR3 extended with the reference TRBV25-1 and TRBJ2-5 proteins): EADIYQTPRYLVIGTGKKITLECSQTMGHDKMYWYQQDPGMELHLIHYSYGVNSTEKGDLSSESTVSRIRTEHFPLTLESARPSHTSQYLCASSEPQTRETQYFGPGTRLLVL.